This T cell receptor (beta chain) was recorded in a study of cytomegalovirus exposure and HLA in healthy donors. The PCR employed 60 Vbeta primers together with 13 Jbeta primers. The repertoire was sequenced with immunoSEQ multiplex PCR; TCRdb's copy has only in-frame clones and lacks some. The sample contains 100,000 to 150,000 clones, over 80% of which appear only once. Points from the study as a whole: About 87% or about 30% of the time was how often most TCR beta V segments were productive, according to an earlier analysis. A later analysis showed that HLA-associated TCR beta chains had undergone more clonal expansion than equally common others. The investigators catalogued 164 TCR beta chains as cytomegalovirus-associated. The likely origin of a cluster of highly shared sequence variants was a sequencing artifact.

To note about this clone: Its target is unknown.

Sequenced sample: PBMCs. The origin of this receptor is a man between 18 and 35 years old in good health and CMV-seropositive.

The CDR3 sequence: CASSSSLNTEAFF. The CDR3 nucleotides read TGTGCCAGCAGCTCATCATTGAACACTGAAGCTTTCTTT. This rearrangement joins TRBV11-2 to TRBJ1-1; D call uncertain. The V and J ends lost 4 bases and 0 bases respectively, with 6 bases between them. This CDR3 is built from 13 residues. The germline V gene encodes CDR1 SGHAT and CDR2 FQNNGV.